A selection of T cell receptor beta chains follows, all from one sample in a study of cytomegalovirus exposure and HLA in healthy donors. Libraries were prepared by immunoSEQ multiplex PCR; TCRdb keeps only in-frame clonotypes and omits some of them. The sample has some 120,000 clones, 89% seen once. The material sequenced was PBMCs. Source of these receptors: a woman between 18 and 30 years old in good health and CMV-seronegative. Each CDR3 is given with its conserved first and last residue. D genes are given only for firm matches. Size tells how often a clone was seen (once, few, many) or the class of an expanded clone, and some rows leave it out.

V gene: TRBV6-1; CDR3 length: 16; clone size: NA; D gene: NA; J gene: TRBJ2-1; CDR3 DNA: TGTGCCAGCAGTGAAGAGGTAGGGCTAGCCGTGAGGGAGCAGTTCTTC; CDR3 protein: CASSEEVGLAVREQFF
V gene: TRBV10-3; CDR3 length: 15; clone size: NA; D gene: NA; J gene: TRBJ2-5; CDR3 DNA: TGTGCCATCAGTGAGTCATTGGCTAGCGTAGAGACCCAGTACTTC; CDR3 protein: CAISESLASVETQYF
V gene: TRBV7-2; CDR3 length: 14; clone size: NA; D gene: TRBD1; J gene: TRBJ1-2; CDR3 DNA: TGTGCCAGCAGCTTAGAGGACAGGGGCTATGGCTACACCTTC; CDR3 protein: CASSLEDRGYGYTF
V gene: TRBV7-2; CDR3 length: 14; clone size: once; D gene: NA; J gene: TRBJ2-7; CDR3 DNA: TGTGCCAGCAGCTTAACAGTTAGCTCCTACGAGCAGTACTTC; CDR3 protein: CASSLTVSSYEQYF
V gene: TRBV6-5; CDR3 length: 13; clone size: NA; D gene: NA; J gene: TRBJ1-1; CDR3 DNA: TGTGCCAGCAGTTTTCGGGGGAACACTGAAGCTTTCTTT; CDR3 protein: CASSFRGNTEAFF
V gene: TRBV5-6; CDR3 length: 14; clone size: NA; D gene: NA; J gene: TRBJ2-1; CDR3 DNA: TGTGCCAGCAGCGCCTGGAGCTCCTACAATGAGCAGTTCTTC; CDR3 protein: CASSAWSSYNEQFF
V gene: TRBV19; CDR3 length: 14; clone size: once; D gene: NA; J gene: TRBJ1-1; CDR3 DNA: TGTGCCAGTAGTATAGGGAGGGAGGTACCTGAAGCTTTCTTT; CDR3 protein: CASSIGREVPEAFF
V gene: TRBV10-2; CDR3 length: 16; clone size: NA; D gene: TRBD2; J gene: TRBJ2-1; CDR3 DNA: TGCGCCAGCCACTATGGAGCGGGGGGGCAGTACAATGAGCAGTTCTTC; CDR3 protein: CASHYGAGGQYNEQFF
V gene: TRBV9; CDR3 length: 14; clone size: once; D gene: NA; J gene: TRBJ1-1; CDR3 DNA: TGTGCCAGCAGCGTAACACTAACGAACACTGAAGCTTTCTTT; CDR3 protein: CASSVTLTNTEAFF
V gene: TRBV30; CDR3 length: 14; clone size: NA; D gene: TRBD2; J gene: TRBJ2-1; CDR3 DNA: TGTGCCTGGACTAGGACTAGCAATGATGATGAGCAGTTCTTC; CDR3 protein: CAWTRTSNDDEQFF
V gene: TRBV2; CDR3 length: 16; clone size: NA; D gene: TRBD2; J gene: TRBJ2-6; CDR3 DNA: TGTGCCAGCATACCTAGCGGAGGCTCTGGGGCCAACGTCCTGACTTTC; CDR3 protein: CASIPSGGSGANVLTF
V gene: TRBV28; CDR3 length: 14; clone size: NA; D gene: TRBD1; J gene: TRBJ2-7; CDR3 DNA: TGTGCCAGCAGTTTAAACCAGGGGGCCAACGAGCAGTACTTC; CDR3 protein: CASSLNQGANEQYF
V gene: TRBV19; CDR3 length: 15; clone size: NA; D gene: TRBD1; J gene: TRBJ2-5; CDR3 DNA: TGTGCCAGTAGTGCGACAGGGGGCCGAAGGGAGACCCAGTACTTC; CDR3 protein: CASSATGGRRETQYF
V gene: TRBV19; CDR3 length: 14; clone size: NA; D gene: NA; J gene: TRBJ1-4; CDR3 DNA: TGTGCCAGTAGTTTCAGGGGACAAAGTGAAAAACTGTTTTTT; CDR3 protein: CASSFRGQSEKLFF
V gene: TRBV30; CDR3 length: 13; clone size: NA; D gene: NA; J gene: TRBJ2-2; CDR3 DNA: TGTGCCTGGAGTGTACGAGATAGCGGGGAGCTGTTTTTT; CDR3 protein: CAWSVRDSGELFF
V gene: TRBV27; CDR3 length: 15; clone size: NA; D gene: TRBD1; J gene: TRBJ1-3; CDR3 DNA: TGTGCCAGCAGTCCGGGGACAGGGTTGGGAAACACCATATATTTT; CDR3 protein: CASSPGTGLGNTIYF
V gene: TRBV28; CDR3 length: 17; clone size: NA; D gene: NA; J gene: TRBJ1-6; CDR3 DNA: TGTGCCAGCAGTTTTCTCGTCGGGAGCTCTGGTAATTCACCCCTCCACTTT; CDR3 protein: CASSFLVGSSGNSPLHF
V gene: TRBV18; CDR3 length: 14; clone size: NA; D gene: NA; J gene: TRBJ2-5; CDR3 DNA: TGTGCCAGCTCACCACAGCGGCAACAAGAGACCCAGTACTTC; CDR3 protein: CASSPQRQQETQYF
V gene: TRBV13; CDR3 length: 17; clone size: NA; D gene: NA; J gene: TRBJ2-5; CDR3 DNA: TGTGCCAGCAGCCCCCCGGGAAGGTCCTCGACACAAGAGACCCAGTACTTC; CDR3 protein: CASSPPGRSSTQETQYF
V gene: TRBV7-9; CDR3 length: 18; clone size: NA; D gene: TRBD1; J gene: TRBJ1-4; CDR3 DNA: TGTGCCAGCAGCTCCGGGACAGGGGGCATTTCGACTAATGAAAAACTGTTTTTT; CDR3 protein: CASSSGTGGISTNEKLFF
V gene: TRBV18; CDR3 length: 14; clone size: few; D gene: NA; J gene: TRBJ1-2; CDR3 DNA: TGTGCCAGCTCACCACATCCAGGGAACTATGGCTACACCTTC; CDR3 protein: CASSPHPGNYGYTF
V gene: TRBV28; CDR3 length: 14; clone size: NA; D gene: NA; J gene: TRBJ2-7; CDR3 DNA: TGTGCCAGCAGCTTCTTTGGGCAGAAATACGAGCAGTACTTC; CDR3 protein: CASSFFGQKYEQYF
V gene: TRBV28; CDR3 length: 17; clone size: few; D gene: TRBD1; J gene: TRBJ2-5; CDR3 DNA: TGTGCCAGCAGCCCCGGGACAGGCCCGCTGCCTCTGGAGACCCAGTACTTC; CDR3 protein: CASSPGTGPLPLETQYF
V gene: TRBV18; CDR3 length: 13; clone size: NA; D gene: NA; J gene: TRBJ1-2; CDR3 DNA: TGTGCCAGCTCAGGTTCGGCTAACTATGGCTACACCTTC; CDR3 protein: CASSGSANYGYTF
V gene: TRBV6-5; CDR3 length: 14; clone size: NA; D gene: NA; J gene: TRBJ1-2; CDR3 DNA: TGTGCCAGCAGACGGGACACCGGCGTGGGGGGCTACACCTTC; CDR3 protein: CASRRDTGVGGYTF
V gene: TRBV6-5; CDR3 length: 15; clone size: NA; D gene: NA; J gene: TRBJ1-2; CDR3 DNA: TGTGCCAGCAGTTACGGCACTGAAGCGGCTAGGGGCTACACCTTC; CDR3 protein: CASSYGTEAARGYTF
V gene: TRBV7-9; CDR3 length: 14; clone size: few; D gene: NA; J gene: TRBJ2-7; CDR3 DNA: TGTGCCAGCAGCTTAGCCGGGATCAACTACGAGCAGTACTTC; CDR3 protein: CASSLAGINYEQYF
V gene: TRBV2; CDR3 length: 14; clone size: NA; D gene: NA; J gene: TRBJ2-3; CDR3 DNA: TGTGCCAGCAGCTATGCGGAGGGGGCCGATACGCAGTATTTT; CDR3 protein: CASSYAEGADTQYF
V gene: TRBV9; CDR3 length: 14; clone size: NA; D gene: NA; J gene: TRBJ1-3; CDR3 DNA: TGTGCCAGCAGCGTAGAGGGGGAACTAAACACCATATATTTT; CDR3 protein: CASSVEGELNTIYF
V gene: TRBV7-2; CDR3 length: 15; clone size: NA; D gene: TRBD2; J gene: TRBJ2-3; CDR3 DNA: TGTGCCAGCAGCTCTAGCGGTCTCAGCACAGATACGCAGTATTTT; CDR3 protein: CASSSSGLSTDTQYF
V gene: TRBV6-1; CDR3 length: 14; clone size: NA; D gene: TRBD1; J gene: TRBJ2-5; CDR3 DNA: TGTGCCAGCAGTAGGGGGCCTCTAGTGGAGACCCAGTACTTC; CDR3 protein: CASSRGPLVETQYF
V gene: TRBV9; CDR3 length: 16; clone size: NA; D gene: TRBD2; J gene: TRBJ2-5; CDR3 DNA: TGTGCCAGCAGCGTAGCTGGGCGGGAGGGCCAAGAGACCCAGTACTTC; CDR3 protein: CASSVAGREGQETQYF